The sequence of this T cell receptor beta chain was determined in a study of early T cells in non-severe SARS-CoV-2 infection. Whole-study results and caveats: Reliance on VDJdb matching favored anti-spike CD8 responses; private and CD4 specificities were missed.

Concerning this clonotype itself: Its target is not known.

MiXCR, applied by TCRdb to the 5' RACE reads, yields one record per CDR3 protein. Altogether about 55,000 distinct CDR3 sequences are present, around 8% being singletons, with the ten largest covering around 4.5%. V was pared by 5 bases and J by 8 bases, with 8 bases of the junction left unmatched. The CDR3 runs to 13 residues. Germline loops: CDR1 SEHNR, CDR2 FQNEAQ (reference sequence). The sequence derives from an adult who was a healthcare worker with PCR-confirmed SARS-CoV-2 infection or an uninfected control (not recorded which). The sample comprised whole blood. The chain joins TRBV7-9 to TRBJ1-2; 7 nucleotides match TRBD1. CDR3 bases: TGTGCCAGCAGCCCCGACAGGGTGAGGGGCTACACCTTC. Translating it yields CASSPDRVRGYTF.